These T cell receptor beta chains were read from a single sample in a study of Graves' ophthalmopathy and Graves' hyperthyroidism. One entry per CDR3 protein results from TCRdb running MiXCR on the multiplex PCR reads. The sample has some 1.1 million distinct CDR3 sequences, less than 45% seen once; the top ten hold around 10%. The sequenced sample was peripheral blood or thyroid tissue (not recorded which). The receptors derive from an adult man with Graves' hyperthyroidism. Each CDR3 is given with its conserved first and last residue.

TRBV25-1 14 CASSSTGAGHGYTF
TRBV24-1 10 CTTTNYGYTF
TRBV6-5 12 CASSYPGGTQYF
TRBV6-5 14 CASSLNGGSQPQHF
TRBV28 15 CVSSSPINLNTEAFF
TRBV9 14 CASSVGGSDSPLHF
TRBV10-2 15 CASRFLAGAAGELFF
TRBV7-3 15 CASSPQSDYTGELFF
TRBV4-2 13 CASSQEGSGTQYF
TRBV7-7 16 CASSLVTSGRGETQYF
TRBV9 15 CASSVGSAGPYEQYF